This TCR beta chain was recorded in a study of control samples from healthy donors and cancer patients. Germline CDR1 and CDR2: SNHLY and FYNNEI. The CDR3 length is 12 residues. V gave up 7 bases and J gave up 7 bases, with 14 bases separating them. The method was immunoSEQ multiplex PCR; TCRdb's version includes in-frame clones alone and lacks a portion of them. The table shows about 120,000 clones, with approximately 94% occurring only once. This receptor was obtained from a middle-aged man with head and neck cancer. The sample taken for sequencing was PBMCs. The chain combines TRBV2 with TRBJ2-7; D unclear. This CDR3 is CASTLSGGEQYF. The DNA of the CDR3 is TGTGCCAGCACCCTGTCCGGTGGGGAGCAGTACTTC.